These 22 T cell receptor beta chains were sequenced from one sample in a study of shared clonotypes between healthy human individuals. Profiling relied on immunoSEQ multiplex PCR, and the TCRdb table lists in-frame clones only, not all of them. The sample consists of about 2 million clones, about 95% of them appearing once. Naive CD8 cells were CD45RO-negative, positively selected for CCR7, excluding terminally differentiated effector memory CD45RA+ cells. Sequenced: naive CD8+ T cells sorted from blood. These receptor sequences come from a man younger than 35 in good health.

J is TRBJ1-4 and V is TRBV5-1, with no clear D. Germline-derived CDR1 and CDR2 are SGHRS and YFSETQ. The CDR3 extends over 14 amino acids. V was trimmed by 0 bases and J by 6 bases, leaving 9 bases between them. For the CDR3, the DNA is TGCGCCAGCAGCTTGGTCCGGTACGATGAAAAACTGTTTTTT. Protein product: CASSLVRYDEKLFF.

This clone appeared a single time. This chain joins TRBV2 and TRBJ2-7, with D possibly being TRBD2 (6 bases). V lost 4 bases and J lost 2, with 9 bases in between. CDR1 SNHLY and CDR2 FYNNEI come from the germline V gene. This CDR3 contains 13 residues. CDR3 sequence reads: CASSVGLTYEQYF. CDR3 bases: TGTGCCAGCAGTGTGGGACTTACCTACGAGCAGTACTTC.

The CDR3 nucleotides are TGTGCCAGCAGCAAATTCCATGGGGGCCGGGAGTCGAGCACAGATACGCAGTATTTT. This gives the protein CASSKFHGGRESSTDTQYF. The V gene is TRBV21-1, the J gene TRBJ2-3. TRBV21-1 counts as a pseudogene. This CDR3 contains 19 residues.

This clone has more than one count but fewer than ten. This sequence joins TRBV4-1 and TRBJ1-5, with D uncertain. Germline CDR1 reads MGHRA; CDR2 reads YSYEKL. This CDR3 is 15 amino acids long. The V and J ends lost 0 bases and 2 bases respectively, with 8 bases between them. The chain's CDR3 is CASSQDGVGNQPQHF. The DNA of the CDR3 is TGCGCCAGCAGCCAAGACGGAGTTGGCAATCAGCCCCAGCATTTT.

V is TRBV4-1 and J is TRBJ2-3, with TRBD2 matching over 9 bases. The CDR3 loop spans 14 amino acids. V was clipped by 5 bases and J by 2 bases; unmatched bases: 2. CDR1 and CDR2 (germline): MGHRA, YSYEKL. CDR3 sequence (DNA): TGCGCCAGCAGCTGGACTAGCGCCACAGATACGCAGTATTTT. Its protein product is CASSWTSATDTQYF.

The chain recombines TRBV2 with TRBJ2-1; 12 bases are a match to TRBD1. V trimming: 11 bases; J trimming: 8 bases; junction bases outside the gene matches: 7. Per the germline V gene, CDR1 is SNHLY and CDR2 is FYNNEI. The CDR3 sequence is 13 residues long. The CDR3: CAWDRGRVDEQFF. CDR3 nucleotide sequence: TGTGCCTGGGACAGGGGGCGCGTCGATGAGCAGTTCTTC. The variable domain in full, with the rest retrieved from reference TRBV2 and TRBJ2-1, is EPEVTQTPSHQVTQMGQEVILRCVPISNHLYFYWYRQILGQKVEFLVSFYNNEISEKSEIFDDQFSVERPDGSNFTLKIRSTKLEDSAMYFCAWDRGRVDEQFFGPGTRLTVL.

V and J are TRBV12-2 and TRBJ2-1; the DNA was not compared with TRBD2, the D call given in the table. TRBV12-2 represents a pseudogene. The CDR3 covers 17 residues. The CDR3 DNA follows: TGTGCAAGTCGCTTCGTCCATAGGGAGTTCACCTACAATGAGCAGTTCTTC. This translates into CASRFVHREFTYNEQFF.

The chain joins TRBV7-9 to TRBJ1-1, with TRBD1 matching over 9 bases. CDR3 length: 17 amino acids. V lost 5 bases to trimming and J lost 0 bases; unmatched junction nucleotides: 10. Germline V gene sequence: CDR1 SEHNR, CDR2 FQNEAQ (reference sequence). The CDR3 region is CASSLRTGAGVNTEAFF. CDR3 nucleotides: TGTGCCAGCAGCCTGCGGACAGGGGCGGGAGTGAACACTGAAGCTTTCTTT.

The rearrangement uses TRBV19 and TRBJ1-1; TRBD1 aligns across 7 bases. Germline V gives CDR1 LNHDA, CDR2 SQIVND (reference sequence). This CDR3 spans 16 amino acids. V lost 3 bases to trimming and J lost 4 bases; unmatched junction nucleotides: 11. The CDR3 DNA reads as TGTGCCAGTAGTATCAGCCAATCGACAGGGCTCACTGAAGCTTTCTTT. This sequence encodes CASSISQSTGLTEAFF.

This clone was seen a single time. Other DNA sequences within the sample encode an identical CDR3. The CDR3 DNA follows: TGTGCCAGTAGTATTGGGGGGGAGACCCAGTACTTC. Protein sequence: CASSIGGETQYF. The rearrangement links TRBV19 to TRBJ2-5; maybe TRBD2 (6 bases). Looked up from germline, CDR1 is LNHDA and CDR2 is SQIVND (reference sequence). The CDR3 length is 12 residues. Trimming left V 3 bases short and J 5 bases short, with 7 bases between.

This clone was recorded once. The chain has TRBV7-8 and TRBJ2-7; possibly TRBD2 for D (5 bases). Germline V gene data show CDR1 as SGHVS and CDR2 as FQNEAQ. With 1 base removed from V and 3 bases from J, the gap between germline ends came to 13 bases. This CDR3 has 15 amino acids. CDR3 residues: CASSLVVRAHYEQYF. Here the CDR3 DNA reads TGTGCCAGCAGCTTAGTGGTGAGGGCTCACTACGAGCAGTACTTC.

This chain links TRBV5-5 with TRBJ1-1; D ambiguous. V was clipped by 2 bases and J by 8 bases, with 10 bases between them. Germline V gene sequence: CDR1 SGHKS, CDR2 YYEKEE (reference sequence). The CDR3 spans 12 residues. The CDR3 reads CASSLTSTEAFF. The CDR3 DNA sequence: TGTGCCAGCAGCTTAACCTCCACGGAAGCTTTCTTT.

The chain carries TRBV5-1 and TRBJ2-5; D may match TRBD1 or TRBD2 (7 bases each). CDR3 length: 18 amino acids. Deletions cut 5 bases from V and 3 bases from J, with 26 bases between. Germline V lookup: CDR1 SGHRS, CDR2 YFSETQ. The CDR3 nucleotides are TGCGCCAGCAGATCGGAGGGGGCCGCGGGAGTCTGGGAAGAGACCCAGTACTTC. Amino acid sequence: CASRSEGAAGVWEETQYF.

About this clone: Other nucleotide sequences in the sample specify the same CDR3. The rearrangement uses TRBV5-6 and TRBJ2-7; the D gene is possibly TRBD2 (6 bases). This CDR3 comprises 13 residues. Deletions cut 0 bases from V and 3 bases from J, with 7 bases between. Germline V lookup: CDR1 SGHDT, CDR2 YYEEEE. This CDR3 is CASSLASVYEQYF. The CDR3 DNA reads TGTGCCAGCAGCTTGGCTAGCGTCTACGAGCAGTACTTC. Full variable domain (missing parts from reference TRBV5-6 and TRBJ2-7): DAGVTQSPTHLIKTRGQQVTLRCSPKSGHDTVSWYQQALGQGPQFIFQYYEEEERQRGNFPDRFSGHQFPNYSSELNVNALLLGDSALYLCASSLASVYEQYFGPGTRLTVT.

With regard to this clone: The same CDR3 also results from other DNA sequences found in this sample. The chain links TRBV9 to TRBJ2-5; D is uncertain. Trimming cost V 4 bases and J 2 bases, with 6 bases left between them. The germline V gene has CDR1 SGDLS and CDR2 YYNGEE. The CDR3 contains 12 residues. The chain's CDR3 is CASSPDQETQYF. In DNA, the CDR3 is TGTGCCAGCAGCCCGGATCAAGAGACCCAGTACTTC. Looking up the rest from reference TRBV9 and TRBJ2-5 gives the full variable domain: DSGVTQTPKHLITATGQRVTLRCSPRSGDLSVYWYQQSLDQGLQFLIQYYNGEERAKGNILERFSAQQFPDLHSELNLSSLELGDSALYFCASSPDQETQYFGPGTRLLVL.

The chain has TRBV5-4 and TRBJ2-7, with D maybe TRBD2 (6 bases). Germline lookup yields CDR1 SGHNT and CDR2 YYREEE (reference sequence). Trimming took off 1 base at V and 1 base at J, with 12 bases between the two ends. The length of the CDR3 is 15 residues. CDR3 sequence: CASSLPLATSYEQYF. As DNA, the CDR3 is TGTGCCAGCAGCTTGCCACTAGCTACATCCTACGAGCAGTACTTC.

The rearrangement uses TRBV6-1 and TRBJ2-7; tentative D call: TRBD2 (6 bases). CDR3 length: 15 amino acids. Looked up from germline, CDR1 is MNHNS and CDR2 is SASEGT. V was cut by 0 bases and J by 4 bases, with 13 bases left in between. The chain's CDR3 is CASSEAVTSTYEQYF. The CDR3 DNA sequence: TGTGCCAGCAGTGAAGCTGTGACTAGTACGTACGAGCAGTACTTC.

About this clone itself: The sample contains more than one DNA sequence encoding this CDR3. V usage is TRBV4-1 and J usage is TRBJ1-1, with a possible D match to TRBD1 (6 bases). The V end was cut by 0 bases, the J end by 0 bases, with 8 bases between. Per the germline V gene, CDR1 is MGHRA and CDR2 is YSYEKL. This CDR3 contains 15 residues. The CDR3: CASSQEDSLNTEAFF. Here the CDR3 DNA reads TGCGCCAGCAGCCAAGAGGACAGCCTGAACACTGAAGCTTTCTTT.

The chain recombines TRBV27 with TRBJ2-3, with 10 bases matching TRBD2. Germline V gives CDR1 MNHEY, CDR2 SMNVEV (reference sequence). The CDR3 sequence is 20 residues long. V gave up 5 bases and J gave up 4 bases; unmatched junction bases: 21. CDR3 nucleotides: TGTGCCAGCAGTCCCGCGACCGGGACTAGCGTGGCGCGAGTCCCAGATACGCAGTATTTT. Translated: CASSPATGTSVARVPDTQYF.

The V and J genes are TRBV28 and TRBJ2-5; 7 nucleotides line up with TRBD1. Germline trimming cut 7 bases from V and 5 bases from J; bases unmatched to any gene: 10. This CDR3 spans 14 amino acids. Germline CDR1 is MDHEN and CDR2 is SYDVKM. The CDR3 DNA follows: TGTGCCAGCACCGACAGGGTCCCCAAGGAGACCCAGTACTTC. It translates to CASTDRVPKETQYF. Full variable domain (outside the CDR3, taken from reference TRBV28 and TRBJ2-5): DVKVTQSSRYLVKRTGEKVFLECVQDMDHENMFWYRQDPGLGLRLIYFSYDVKMKEKGDIPEGYSVSREKKERFSLILESASTNQTSMYLCASTDRVPKETQYFGPGTRLLVL.

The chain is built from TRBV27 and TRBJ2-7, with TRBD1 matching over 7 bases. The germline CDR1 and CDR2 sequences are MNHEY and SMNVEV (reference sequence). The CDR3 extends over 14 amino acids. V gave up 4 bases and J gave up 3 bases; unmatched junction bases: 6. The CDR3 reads CASSSGQVLYEQYF. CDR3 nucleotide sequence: TGTGCCAGCAGTTCCGGACAGGTCCTCTACGAGCAGTACTTC.

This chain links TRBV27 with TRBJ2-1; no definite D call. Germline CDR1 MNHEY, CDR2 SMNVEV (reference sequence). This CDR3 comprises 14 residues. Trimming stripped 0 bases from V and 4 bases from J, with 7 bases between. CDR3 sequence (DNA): TGTGCCAGCAGTTTATCGAACGATTACAATGAGCAGTTCTTC. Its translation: CASSLSNDYNEQFF.